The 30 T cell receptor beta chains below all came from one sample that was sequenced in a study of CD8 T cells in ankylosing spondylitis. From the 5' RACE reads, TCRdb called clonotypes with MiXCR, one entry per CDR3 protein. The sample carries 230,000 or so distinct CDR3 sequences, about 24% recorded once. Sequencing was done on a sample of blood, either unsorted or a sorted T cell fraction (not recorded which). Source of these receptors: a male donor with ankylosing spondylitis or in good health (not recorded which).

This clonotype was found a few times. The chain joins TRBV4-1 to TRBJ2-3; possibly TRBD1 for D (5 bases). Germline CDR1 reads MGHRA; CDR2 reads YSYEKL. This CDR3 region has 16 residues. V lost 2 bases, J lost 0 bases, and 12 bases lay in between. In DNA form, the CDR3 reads TGCGCCAGCAGCCAAACGGCAGGGTTTAGCACAGATACGCAGTATTTT. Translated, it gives CASSQTAGFSTDTQYF.

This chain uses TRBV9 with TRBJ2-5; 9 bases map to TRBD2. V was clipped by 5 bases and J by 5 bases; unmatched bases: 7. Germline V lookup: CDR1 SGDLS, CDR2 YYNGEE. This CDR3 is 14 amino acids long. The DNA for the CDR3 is TGTGCCAGCAGTCTCACACTAGCGGGTGAGACCCAGTACTTC. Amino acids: CASSLTLAGETQYF.

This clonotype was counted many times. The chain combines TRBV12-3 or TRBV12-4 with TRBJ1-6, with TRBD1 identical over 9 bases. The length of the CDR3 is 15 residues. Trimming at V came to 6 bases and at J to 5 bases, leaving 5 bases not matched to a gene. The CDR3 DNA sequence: TGTGCCAGCAGAGACAGGGGGAGTCATAATTCACCCCTCCACTTT. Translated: CASRDRGSHNSPLHF.

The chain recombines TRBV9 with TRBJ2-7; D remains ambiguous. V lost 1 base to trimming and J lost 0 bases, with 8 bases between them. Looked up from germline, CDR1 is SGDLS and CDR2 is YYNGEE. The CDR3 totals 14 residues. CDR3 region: CASSVTGSSYEQYF. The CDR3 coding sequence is TGTGCCAGCAGCGTAACCGGCAGCTCCTACGAGCAGTACTTC. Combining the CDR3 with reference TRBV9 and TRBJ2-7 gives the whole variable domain DSGVTQTPKHLITATGQRVTLRCSPRSGDLSVYWYQQSLDQGLQFLIQYYNGEERAKGNILERFSAQQFPDLHSELNLSSLELGDSALYFCASSVTGSSYEQYFGPGTRLTVT.

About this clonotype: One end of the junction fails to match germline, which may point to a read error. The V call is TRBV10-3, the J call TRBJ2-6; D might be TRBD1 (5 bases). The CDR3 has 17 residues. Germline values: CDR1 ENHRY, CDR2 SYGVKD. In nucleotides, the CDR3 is TGTGCCATCAGTGTAGGGCAGGTTACTCCTGGGGCCAACGTCCTGACCTTC. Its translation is CAISVGQVTPGANVLTF.

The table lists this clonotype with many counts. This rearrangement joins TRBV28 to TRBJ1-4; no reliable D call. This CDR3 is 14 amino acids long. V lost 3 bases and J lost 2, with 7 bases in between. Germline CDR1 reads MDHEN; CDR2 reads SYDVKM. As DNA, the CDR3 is TGTGCCAGCAGTTTCCCTTCTACTAATGAAAAACTGTTTTTT. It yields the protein CASSFPSTNEKLFF.

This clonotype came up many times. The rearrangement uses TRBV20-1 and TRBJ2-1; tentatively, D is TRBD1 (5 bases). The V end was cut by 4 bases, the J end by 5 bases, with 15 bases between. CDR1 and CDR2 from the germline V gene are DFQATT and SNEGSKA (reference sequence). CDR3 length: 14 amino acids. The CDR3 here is CSANSGPVNNEQFF. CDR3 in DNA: TGCAGTGCTAACTCAGGGCCGGTGAACAATGAGCAGTTCTTC.

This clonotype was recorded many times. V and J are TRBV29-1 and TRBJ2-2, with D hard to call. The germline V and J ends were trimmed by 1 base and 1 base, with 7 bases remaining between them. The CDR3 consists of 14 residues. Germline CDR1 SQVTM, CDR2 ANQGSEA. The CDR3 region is CSVEGIENTGELFF. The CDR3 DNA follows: TGCAGCGTTGAAGGGATAGAGAACACCGGGGAGCTGTTTTTT.

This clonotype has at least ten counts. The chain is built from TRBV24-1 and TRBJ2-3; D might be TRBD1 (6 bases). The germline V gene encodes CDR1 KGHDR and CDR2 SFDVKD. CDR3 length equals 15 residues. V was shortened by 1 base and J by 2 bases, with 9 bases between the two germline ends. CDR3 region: CATSDFGQNTDTQYF. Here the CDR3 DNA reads TGTGCCACCAGTGATTTTGGACAGAACACAGATACGCAGTATTTT.

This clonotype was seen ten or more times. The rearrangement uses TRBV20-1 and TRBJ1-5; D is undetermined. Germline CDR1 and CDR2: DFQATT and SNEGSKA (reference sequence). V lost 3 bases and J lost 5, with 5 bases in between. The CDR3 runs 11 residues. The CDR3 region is CSARSDQPQHF. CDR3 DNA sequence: TGCAGTGCTAGGTCAGATCAGCCCCAGCATTTT.

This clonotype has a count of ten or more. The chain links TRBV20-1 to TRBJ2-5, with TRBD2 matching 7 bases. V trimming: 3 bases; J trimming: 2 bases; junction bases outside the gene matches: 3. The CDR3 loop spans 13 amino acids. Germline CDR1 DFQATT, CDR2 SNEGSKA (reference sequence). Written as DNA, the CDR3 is TGCAGTGCTAGCCGGGACTATCAAGAGACCCAGTACTTC. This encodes CSASRDYQETQYF.

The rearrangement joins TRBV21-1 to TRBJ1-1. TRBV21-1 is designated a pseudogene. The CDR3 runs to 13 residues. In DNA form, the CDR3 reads TGTGCCAGCAGCACTCTCCCTAACACTGAAGCTTTCTTT. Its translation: CASSTLPNTEAFF.

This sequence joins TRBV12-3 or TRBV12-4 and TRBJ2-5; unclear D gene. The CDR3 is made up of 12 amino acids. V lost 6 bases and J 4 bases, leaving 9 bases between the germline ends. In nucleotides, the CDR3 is TGTGCCAGCAGCCTTCAACCAGAGACCCAGTACTTC. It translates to CASSLQPETQYF.

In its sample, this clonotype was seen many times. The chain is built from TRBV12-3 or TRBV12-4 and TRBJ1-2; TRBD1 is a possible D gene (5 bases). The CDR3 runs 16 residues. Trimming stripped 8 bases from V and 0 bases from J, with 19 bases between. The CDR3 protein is CASFDGVGLANYGYTF. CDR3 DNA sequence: TGTGCCAGCTTCGACGGGGTGGGGCTTGCTAACTATGGCTACACCTTC.

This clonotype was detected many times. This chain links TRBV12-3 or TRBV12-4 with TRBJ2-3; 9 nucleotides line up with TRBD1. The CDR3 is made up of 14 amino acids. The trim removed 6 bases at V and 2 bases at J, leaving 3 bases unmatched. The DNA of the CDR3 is TGTGCCAGCAGGGACAGGGGTATCACAGATACGCAGTATTTT. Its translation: CASRDRGITDTQYF.

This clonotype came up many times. CDR3 coding DNA: TGCGCCAGCAGCTTGGTTAGCGGGGGGACGGGAGAGAATGAGCAGTTCTTC. This codes for CASSLVSGGTGENEQFF. This chain joins TRBV5-1 and TRBJ2-1; 10 bases are a match to TRBD2. CDR3 length equals 17 residues. Germline trimming cut 0 bases from V and 7 bases from J; bases unmatched to any gene: 10. Per the germline V gene, CDR1 is SGHRS and CDR2 is YFSETQ.

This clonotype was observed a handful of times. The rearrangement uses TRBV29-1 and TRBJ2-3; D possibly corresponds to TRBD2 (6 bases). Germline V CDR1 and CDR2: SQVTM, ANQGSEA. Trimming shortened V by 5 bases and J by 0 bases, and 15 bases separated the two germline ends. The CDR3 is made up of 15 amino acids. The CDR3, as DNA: TGCAGCGTTCGCCTCTACGGGAGCAGCACAGATACGCAGTATTTT. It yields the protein CSVRLYGSSTDTQYF.

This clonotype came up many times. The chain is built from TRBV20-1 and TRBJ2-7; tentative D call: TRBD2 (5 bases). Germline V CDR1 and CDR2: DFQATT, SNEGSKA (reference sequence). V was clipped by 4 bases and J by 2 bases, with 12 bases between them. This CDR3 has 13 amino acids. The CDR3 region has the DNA TGCAGTGCTACCCCGGCGGGTGCCTACGAGCAGTACTTC. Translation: CSATPAGAYEQYF.

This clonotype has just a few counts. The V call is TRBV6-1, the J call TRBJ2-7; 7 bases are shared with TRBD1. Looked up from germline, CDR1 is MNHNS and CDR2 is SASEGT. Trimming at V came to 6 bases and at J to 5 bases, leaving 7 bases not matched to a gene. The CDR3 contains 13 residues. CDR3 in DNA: TGTGCCAGCAGCCGATCTACAGGGGACGAGCAGTACTTC. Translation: CASSRSTGDEQYF.

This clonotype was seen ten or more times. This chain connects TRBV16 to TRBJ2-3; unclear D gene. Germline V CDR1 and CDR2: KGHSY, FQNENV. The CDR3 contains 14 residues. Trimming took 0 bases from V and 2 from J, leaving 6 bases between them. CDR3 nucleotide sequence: TGTGCCAGCAGCCAATCGGTATACACAGATACGCAGTATTTT. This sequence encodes CASSQSVYTDTQYF.

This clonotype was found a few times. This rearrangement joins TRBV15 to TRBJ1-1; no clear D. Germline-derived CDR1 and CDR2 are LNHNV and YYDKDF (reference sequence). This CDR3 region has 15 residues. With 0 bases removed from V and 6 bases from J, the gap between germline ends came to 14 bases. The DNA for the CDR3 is TGTGCCACCAGCAGAGAGATAAGCCCCGGATCTGAAGCTTTCTTT. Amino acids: CATSREISPGSEAFF. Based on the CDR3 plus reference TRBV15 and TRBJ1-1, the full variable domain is DAMVIQNPRYQVTQFGKPVTLSCSQTLNHNVMYWYQQKSSQAPKLLFHYYDKDFNNEADTPDNFQSRRPNTSFCFLDIRSPGLGDTAMYLCATSREISPGSEAFFGQGTRLTVV.

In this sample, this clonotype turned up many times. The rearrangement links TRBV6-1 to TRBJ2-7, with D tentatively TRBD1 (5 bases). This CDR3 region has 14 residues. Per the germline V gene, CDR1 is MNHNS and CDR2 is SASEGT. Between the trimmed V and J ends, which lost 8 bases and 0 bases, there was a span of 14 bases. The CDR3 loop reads CASGQGVSSYEQYF. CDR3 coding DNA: TGTGCCAGCGGGCAGGGCGTTAGCTCCTACGAGCAGTACTTC.

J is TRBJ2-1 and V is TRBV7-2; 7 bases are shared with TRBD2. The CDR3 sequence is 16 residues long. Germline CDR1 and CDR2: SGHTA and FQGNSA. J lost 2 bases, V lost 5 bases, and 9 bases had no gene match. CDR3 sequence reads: CASSVQGGLPYNEQFF. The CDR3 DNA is TGTGCCAGCAGCGTCCAGGGAGGGTTGCCCTACAATGAGCAGTTCTTC.

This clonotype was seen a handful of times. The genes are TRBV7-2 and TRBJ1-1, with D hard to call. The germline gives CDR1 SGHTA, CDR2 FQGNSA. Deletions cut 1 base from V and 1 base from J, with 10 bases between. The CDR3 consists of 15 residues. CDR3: CASSLGGSRNTEAFF. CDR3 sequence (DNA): TGTGCCAGCAGCTTAGGTGGCAGTCGGAACACTGAAGCTTTCTTT.

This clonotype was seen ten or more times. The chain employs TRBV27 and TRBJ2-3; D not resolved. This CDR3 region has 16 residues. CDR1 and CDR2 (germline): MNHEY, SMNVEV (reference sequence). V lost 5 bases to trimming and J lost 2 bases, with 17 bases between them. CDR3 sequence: CASSTDRTYNTDTQYF. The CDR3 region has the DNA TGTGCCAGCAGTACAGACCGGACCTACAACACAGATACGCAGTATTTT.

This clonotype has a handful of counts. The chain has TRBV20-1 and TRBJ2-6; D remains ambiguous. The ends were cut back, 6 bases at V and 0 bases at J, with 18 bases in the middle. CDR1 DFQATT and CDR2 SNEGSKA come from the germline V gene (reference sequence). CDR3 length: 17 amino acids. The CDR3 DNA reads TGCAGTGCGTCGAGCCAATTAGTGGTCTCTGGGGCCAACGTCCTGACTTTC. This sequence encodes CSASSQLVVSGANVLTF.

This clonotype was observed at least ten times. The CDR3 DNA is TGCAGTGCCCCGGCACAGACGGTCTACGAGCAGTACTTC. Translated: CSAPAQTVYEQYF. The rearrangement links TRBV20-1 to TRBJ2-7; D is ambiguous. This CDR3 is built from 13 residues. The ends were cut back, 6 bases at V and 3 bases at J, with 15 bases in the middle. CDR1 is DFQATT and CDR2 is SNEGSKA in the germline V gene (reference sequence).

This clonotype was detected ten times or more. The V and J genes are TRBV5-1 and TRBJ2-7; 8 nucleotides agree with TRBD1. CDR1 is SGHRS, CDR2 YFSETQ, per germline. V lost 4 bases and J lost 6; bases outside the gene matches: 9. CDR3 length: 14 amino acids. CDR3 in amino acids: CASSHGQGRGEQYF. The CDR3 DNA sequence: TGCGCCAGCAGCCACGGACAGGGAAGGGGCGAGCAGTACTTC.

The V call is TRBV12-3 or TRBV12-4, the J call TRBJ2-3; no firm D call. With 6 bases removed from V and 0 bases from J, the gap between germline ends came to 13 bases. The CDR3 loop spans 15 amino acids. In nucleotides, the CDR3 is TGTGCCAGCAGGCCCCACAGTTTAAGCACAGATACGCAGTATTTT. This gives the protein CASRPHSLSTDTQYF.

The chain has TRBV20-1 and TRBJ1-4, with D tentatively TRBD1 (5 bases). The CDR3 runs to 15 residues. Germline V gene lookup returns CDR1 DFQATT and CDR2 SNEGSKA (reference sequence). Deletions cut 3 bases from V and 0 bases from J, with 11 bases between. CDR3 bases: TGCAGTGCTAGTTCAGACAGATCAACTAATGAAAAACTGTTTTTT. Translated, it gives CSASSDRSTNEKLFF.